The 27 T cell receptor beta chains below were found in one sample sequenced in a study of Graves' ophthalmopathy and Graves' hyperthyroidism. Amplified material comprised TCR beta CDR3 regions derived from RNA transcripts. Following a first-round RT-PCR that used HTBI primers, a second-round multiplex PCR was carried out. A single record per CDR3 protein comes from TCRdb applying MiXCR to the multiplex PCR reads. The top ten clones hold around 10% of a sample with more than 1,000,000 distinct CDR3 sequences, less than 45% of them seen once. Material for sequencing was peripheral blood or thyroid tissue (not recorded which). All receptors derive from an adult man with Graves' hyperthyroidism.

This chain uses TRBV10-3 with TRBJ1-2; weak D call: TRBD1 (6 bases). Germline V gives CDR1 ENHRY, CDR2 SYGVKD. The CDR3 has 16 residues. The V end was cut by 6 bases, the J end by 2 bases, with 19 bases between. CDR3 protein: CAISDLWTDRNYGYTF. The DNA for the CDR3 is TGTGCCATCAGCGATTTGTGGACAGACAGGAACTATGGCTACACCTTC.

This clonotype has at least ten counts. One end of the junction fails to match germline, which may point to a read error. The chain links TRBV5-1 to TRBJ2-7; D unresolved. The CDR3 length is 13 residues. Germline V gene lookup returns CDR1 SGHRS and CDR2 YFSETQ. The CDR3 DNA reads TGTGCCAGCAGCCTTAGGACGTCCTACGAGCAGTACTTC. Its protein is CASSLRTSYEQYF.

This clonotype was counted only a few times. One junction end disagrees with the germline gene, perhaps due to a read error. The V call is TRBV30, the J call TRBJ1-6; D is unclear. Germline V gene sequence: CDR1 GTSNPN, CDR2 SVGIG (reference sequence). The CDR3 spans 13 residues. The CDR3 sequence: CAWSGGTASLLHF. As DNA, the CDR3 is TGTGCCTGGAGTGGGGGAACGGCTTCACTCCTCCACTTT.

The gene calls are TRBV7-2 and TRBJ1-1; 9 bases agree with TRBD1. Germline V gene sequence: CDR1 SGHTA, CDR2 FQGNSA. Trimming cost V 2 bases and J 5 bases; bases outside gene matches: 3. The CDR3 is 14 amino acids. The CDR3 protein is CASSLRGTGTEAFF. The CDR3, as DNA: TGTGCCAGCAGCTTACGGGGGACAGGGACTGAAGCTTTCTTT.

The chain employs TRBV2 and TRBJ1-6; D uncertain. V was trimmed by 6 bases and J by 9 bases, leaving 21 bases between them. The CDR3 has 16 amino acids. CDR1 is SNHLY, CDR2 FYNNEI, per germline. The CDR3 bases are TGTGCCAGCAGCCCTCTTGACGGAGCGAGATTTTCACCCCTCCACTTT. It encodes CASSPLDGARFSPLHF.

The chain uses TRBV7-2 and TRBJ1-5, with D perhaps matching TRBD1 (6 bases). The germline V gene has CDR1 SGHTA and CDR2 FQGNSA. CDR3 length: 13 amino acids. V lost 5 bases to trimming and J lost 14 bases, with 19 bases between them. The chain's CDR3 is CASSLQAGANEHF. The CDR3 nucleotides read TGTGCCAGCAGCCTACAGGCAGGGGCCAATGAGCATTTT.

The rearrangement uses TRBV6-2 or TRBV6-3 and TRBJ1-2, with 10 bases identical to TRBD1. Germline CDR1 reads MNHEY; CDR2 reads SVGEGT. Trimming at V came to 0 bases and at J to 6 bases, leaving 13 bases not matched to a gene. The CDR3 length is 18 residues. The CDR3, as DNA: TGTGCCAGCAGTTACTCGGCGACAGGGGGCGCGGAACGGGATGGCTACACCTTC. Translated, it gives CASSYSATGGAERDGYTF.

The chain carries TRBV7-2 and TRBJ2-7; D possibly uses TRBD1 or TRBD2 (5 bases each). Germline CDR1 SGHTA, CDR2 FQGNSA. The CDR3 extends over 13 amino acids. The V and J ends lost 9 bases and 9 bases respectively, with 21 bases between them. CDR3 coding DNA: TGTGCCAGTAGCGACGGACAATACGGTACGCAGTACTTC. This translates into CASSDGQYGTQYF. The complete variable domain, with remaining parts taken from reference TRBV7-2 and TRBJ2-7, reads GAGVSQSPSNKVTEKGKDVELRCDPISGHTALYWYRQSLGQGLEFLIYFQGNSAPDKSGLPSDRFSAERTGGSVSTLTIQRTQQEDSAVYLCASSDGQYGTQYFGPGTRLTVT.

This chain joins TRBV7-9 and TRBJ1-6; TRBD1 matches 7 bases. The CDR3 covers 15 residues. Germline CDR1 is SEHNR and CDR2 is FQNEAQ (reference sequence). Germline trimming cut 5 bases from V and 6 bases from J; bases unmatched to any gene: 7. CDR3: CASSRITGANSPLHF. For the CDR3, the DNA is TGTGCCAGCAGCCGTATTACAGGGGCTAATTCACCCCTCCACTTT. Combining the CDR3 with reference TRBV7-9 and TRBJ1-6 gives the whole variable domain DTGVSQNPRHKITKRGQNVTFRCDPISEHNRLYWYRQTLGQGPEFLTYFQNEAQLEKSRLLSDRFSAERPKGSFSTLEIQRTEQGDSAMYLCASSRITGANSPLHFGNGTRLTVT.

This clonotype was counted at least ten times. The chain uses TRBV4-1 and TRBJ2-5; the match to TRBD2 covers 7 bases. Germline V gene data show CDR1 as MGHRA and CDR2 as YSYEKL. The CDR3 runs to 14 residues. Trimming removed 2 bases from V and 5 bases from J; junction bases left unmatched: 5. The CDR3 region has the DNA TGCGCCAGCAGCCAACTAGCGGCCGGCGAGACCCAGTACTTC. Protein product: CASSQLAAGETQYF.

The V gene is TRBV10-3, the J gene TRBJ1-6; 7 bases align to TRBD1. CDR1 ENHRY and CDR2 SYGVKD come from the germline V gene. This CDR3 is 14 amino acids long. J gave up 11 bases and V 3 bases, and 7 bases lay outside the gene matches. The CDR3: CAISDGQDRTPLHF. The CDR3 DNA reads TGTGCCATCAGTGATGGGCAGGACAGGACACCCCTCCACTTT.

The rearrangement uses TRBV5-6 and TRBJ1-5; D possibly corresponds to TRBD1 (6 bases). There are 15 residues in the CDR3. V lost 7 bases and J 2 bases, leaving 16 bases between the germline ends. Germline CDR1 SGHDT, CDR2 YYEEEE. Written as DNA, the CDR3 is TGTGCCAGCGCGACGGACAGAGATCGCAATCAGCCCCAGCATTTT. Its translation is CASATDRDRNQPQHF.

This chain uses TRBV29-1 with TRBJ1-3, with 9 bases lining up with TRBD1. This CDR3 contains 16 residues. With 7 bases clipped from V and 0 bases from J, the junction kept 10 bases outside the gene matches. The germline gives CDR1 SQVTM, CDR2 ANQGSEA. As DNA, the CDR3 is TGCAGCGCCGAGGACAGGGGAACGAGCTCTGGAAACACCATATATTTT. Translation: CSAEDRGTSSGNTIYF.

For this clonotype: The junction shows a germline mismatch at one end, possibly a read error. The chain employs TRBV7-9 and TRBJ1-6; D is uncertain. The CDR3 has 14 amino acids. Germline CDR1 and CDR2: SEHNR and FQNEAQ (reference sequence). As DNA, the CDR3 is TGTGCCAGCCGTTTGGGCTCCTATAATTCACCCCCCCACTTT. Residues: CASRLGSYNSPPHF.

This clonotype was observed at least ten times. The CDR3 DNA reads TGTGCCAGCAGCCCTACAGGGGGCGACGAGCAGTACTTC. It translates to CASSPTGGDEQYF. The gene calls are TRBV7-8 and TRBJ2-7, with TRBD1 matching over 9 bases. The CDR3 is 13 amino acids. Germline values: CDR1 SGHVS, CDR2 FQNEAQ. V dropped 5 bases and J dropped 5; count of bases not matched to a gene: 4.

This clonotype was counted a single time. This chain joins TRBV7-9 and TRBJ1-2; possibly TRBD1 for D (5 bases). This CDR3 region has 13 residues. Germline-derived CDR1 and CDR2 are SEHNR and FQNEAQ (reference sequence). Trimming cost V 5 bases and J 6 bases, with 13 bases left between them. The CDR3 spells CASSTDGGNGYTF. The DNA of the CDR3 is TGTGCCAGCAGCACCGACGGGGGAAATGGCTACACCTTC.

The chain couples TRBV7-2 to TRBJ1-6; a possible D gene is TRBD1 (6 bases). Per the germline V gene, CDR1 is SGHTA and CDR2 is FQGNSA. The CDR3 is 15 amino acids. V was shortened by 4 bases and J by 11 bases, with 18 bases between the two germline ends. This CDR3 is CASSYIPGQGTPLHF. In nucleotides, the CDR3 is TGTGCCAGCAGCTATATCCCGGGGCAGGGGACACCCCTCCACTTT.

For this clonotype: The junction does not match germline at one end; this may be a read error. CDR3 residues: CASSFSGMQEAQYF. DNA of the CDR3: TGTGCCAGCAGCTTTAGCGGGATGCAAGAGGCCCAGTACTTC. V usage is TRBV7-2 and J usage is TRBJ2-5, with TRBD2 matching 8 bases. The CDR3 is 14 amino acids. CDR1 and CDR2 (germline): SGHTA, FQGNSA.

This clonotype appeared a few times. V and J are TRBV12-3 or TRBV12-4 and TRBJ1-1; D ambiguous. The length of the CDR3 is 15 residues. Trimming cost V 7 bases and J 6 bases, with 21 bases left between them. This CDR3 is CASNYGQAIAAEAFF. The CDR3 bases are TGTGCCAGCAACTACGGTCAGGCGATTGCGGCTGAAGCTTTCTTT.

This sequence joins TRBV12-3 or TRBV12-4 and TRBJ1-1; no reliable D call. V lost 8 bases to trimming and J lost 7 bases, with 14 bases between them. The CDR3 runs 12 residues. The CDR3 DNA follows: TGTGCCAGCTCGGCCCTCCTCGGTGAAGCTTTCTTT. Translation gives CASSALLGEAFF.

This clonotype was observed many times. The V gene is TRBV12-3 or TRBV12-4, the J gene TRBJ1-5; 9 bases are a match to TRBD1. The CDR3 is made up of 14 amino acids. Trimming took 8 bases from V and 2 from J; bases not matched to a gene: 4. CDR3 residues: CASSRDRGNQPQHF. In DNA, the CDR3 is TGTGCCAGCTCCCGGGACAGGGGCAATCAGCCCCAGCATTTT.

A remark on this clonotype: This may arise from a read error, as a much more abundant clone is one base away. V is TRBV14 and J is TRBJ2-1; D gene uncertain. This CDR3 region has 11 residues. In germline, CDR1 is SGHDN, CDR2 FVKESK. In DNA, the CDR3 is TGTGCCAGCAGCCAAGTAAACGAGCAGCTCTTC. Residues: CASSQVNEQLF.

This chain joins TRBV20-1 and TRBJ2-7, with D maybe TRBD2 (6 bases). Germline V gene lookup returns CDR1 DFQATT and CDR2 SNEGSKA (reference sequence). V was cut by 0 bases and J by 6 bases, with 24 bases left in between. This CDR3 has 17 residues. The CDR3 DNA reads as TGCAGTGCTAGAGATTTAGCCAATTATGGGGCGGGACGCGAGCAGTACTTC. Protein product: CSARDLANYGAGREQYF.

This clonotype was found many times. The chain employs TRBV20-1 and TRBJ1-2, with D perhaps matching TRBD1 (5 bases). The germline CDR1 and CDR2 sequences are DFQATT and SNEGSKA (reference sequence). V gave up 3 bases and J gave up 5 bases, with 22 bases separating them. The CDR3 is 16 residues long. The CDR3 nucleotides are TGCAGTGCTAGGCCAGACGGCGGGACTATACCATATGGCTACACCTTC. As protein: CSARPDGGTIPYGYTF.

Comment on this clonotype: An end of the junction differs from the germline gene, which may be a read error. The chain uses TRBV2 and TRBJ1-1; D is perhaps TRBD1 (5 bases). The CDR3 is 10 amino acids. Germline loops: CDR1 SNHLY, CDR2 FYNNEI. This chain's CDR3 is CASSGPGNIF. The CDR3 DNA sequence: TGTGCCAGCAGTGGTCCAGGGAACATCTTT. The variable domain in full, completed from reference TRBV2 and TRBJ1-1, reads EPEVTQTPSHQVTQMGQEVILRCVPISNHLYFYWYRQILGQKVEFLVSFYNNEISEKSEIFDDQFSVERPDGSNFTLKIRSTKLEDSAMYFCASSGPGNIFGQGTRLTVV.

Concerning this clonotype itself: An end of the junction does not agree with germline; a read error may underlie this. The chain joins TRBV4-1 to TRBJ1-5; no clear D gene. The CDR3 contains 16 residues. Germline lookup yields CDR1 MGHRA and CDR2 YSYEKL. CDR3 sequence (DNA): TGCACCAGCAGCCAACCACAGAGAGGACTCAATCAGCCCCAGCATTTT. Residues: CTSSQPQRGLNQPQHF.

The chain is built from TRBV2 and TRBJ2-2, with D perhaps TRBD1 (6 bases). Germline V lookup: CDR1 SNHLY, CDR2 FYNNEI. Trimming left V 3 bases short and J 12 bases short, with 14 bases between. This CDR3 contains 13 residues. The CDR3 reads CASSEAGEGKLFF. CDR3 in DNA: TGTGCCAGCAGTGAGGCAGGGGAAGGCAAGCTGTTTTTT.